These 5 T cell receptor beta chains originate from one sample sequenced in a study of tumor and adjacent non-tumor tissue in lung cancer. No cell sorting was done before RNA was extracted from the tissue. Three rounds of nested PCR, following a modified ARM-PCR protocol, produced the TCRbeta library. TCRdb re-derived calls from the multiplex PCR reads in MiXCR, one entry per CDR3 protein. Here the sample spans roughly 220,000 distinct CDR3 sequences, about 76% being singletons. The specimen was lung tumor tissue. Source of these receptors: a man aged 60 to 75 with non-small cell lung cancer.

On this clonotype itself: Mismatch with germline at one junction end may stem from a read error. The J gene is TRBJ2-7, the V gene TRBV6-1; D is perhaps TRBD1 (5 bases). The CDR3 extends over 13 amino acids. Germline CDR1 reads MNHNS; CDR2 reads SASEGT. The CDR3 sequence: CASSPQGPYEQHF. Here the CDR3 DNA reads TGTGCCAGCAGTCCGCAGGGTCCATACGAGCAGCACTTC.

The table lists this clonotype with a few counts. The chain combines TRBV28 with TRBJ1-2; 7 bases agree with TRBD1. J lost 8 bases, V lost 6 bases, and 6 bases had no gene match. Germline CDR1 and CDR2: MDHEN and SYDVKM. There are 12 residues in the CDR3. In DNA, the CDR3 is TGTGCCAGCAGCCAAACAGGGGAGGGCTACACCTTC. It specifies CASSQTGEGYTF.

Regarding this clonotype: The conserved final phenylalanine or tryptophan is absent from the CDR3, which likely points to a read error. The chain uses TRBV4-3 and TRBJ2-3; D might be TRBD2 (6 bases). Between the trimmed V and J ends, which lost 5 bases and 2 bases, there was a span of 17 bases. This CDR3 is 16 amino acids long. The germline V gene has CDR1 LGHNA and CDR2 YSLEER. In nucleotides, the CDR3 is TGCGCCAGCAGCATAGATAGAGCGGGCACCACAGATACGCAGTATATT. Translated, it gives CASSIDRAGTTDTQYI.

In its sample, this clonotype was seen once. A much larger clone sits a single nucleotide away, making a read error possible. The chain combines TRBV6-5 with TRBJ2-7; D is unresolved. Germline CDR1 reads MNHEY; CDR2 reads SVGAGI. Deletions cut 0 bases from V and 8 bases from J, with 14 bases between. The CDR3 sequence is 14 residues long. CDR3 in DNA: TGTGCCAGCAGTTACTCTCCCTCGACCGTCCAGCAGTACTTC. This gives the protein CASSYSPSTVQQYF.

The chain links TRBV20-1 to TRBJ2-3; D may be TRBD2 (6 bases). V shed 5 bases and J shed 3 bases, with 15 bases lying between them. Germline V CDR1 and CDR2: DFQATT, SNEGSKA (reference sequence). There are 14 residues in the CDR3. The CDR3 sequence is CSAGASERTDTQYF. The CDR3, as DNA: TGCAGTGCTGGGGCTAGCGAGAGGACAGATACGCAGTATTTT.